This TCR beta chain was captured by sequencing in a study of blood T cells in healthy people across ages. Study in general: With template switching, about one barcoded beta molecule was captured per two T cells.

Then a second PCR, running roughly 7 to 11 cycles, was carried out with a sample-barcoded 5' primer and a J-beta primer mix. Tags on each cDNA molecule came from a template-switch adaptor with 12 random nucleotides. TCRdb recomputed calls from the 5' RACE reads with MiXCR, one row per CDR3 protein. The sample lists roughly 1,700,000 distinct CDR3 sequences, 25% to 30% seen once, with 7.7% in the top ten. Isolation per sample recovered at least 7 million PBMCs. Study conclusions and caveats: Compared with aged donors, long-lived donors showed fewer expanded clones, suggesting selection.

This CDR3 spans 14 amino acids. CDR1 is MDHEN and CDR2 is SYDVKM in the germline V gene. As regards this clonotype: Its specificity is not known. The junction departs from germline at one end; a sequencing error may be responsible.

The sample taken for sequencing was blood. The rearrangement links TRBV28 to TRBJ2-6; D gene uncertain. The sequence derives from a woman aged 30 to 39 in good health. This CDR3 reads CAGVDYSGSNVLTF. The CDR3 bases are TGTGCCGGCGTAGATTACTCTGGGTCCAACGTCCTGACTTTC.